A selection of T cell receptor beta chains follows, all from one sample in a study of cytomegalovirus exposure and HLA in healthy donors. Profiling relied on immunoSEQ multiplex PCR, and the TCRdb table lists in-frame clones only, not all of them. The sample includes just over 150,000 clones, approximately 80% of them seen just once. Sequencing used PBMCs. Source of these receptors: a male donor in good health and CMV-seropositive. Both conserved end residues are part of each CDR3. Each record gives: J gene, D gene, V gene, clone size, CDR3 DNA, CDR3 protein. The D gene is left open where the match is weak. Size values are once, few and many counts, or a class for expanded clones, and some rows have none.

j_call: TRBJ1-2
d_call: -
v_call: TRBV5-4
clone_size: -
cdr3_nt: TGTGCCAGCAGTCGCGAGGCTTGGAACTATGGCTACACCTTC
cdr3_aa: CASSREAWNYGYTF

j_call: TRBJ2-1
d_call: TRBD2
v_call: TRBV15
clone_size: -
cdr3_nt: TGTGCCACCAGCAGAGGGCTAGCGGAGAATGAGCAGTTCTTC
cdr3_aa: CATSRGLAENEQFF

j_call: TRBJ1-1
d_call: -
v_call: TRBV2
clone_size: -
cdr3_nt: TGTGCCAGCTGGGCAGCTGAAGCTTTCTTT
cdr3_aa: CASWAAEAFF

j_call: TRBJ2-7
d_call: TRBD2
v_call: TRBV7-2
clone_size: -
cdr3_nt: TGTGCCAGCAGCTACCGGGACTATCACGAGCAGTACTTC
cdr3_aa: CASSYRDYHEQYF

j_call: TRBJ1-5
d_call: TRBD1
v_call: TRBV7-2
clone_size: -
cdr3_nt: TGTGCCAGCAGCTTAGCGCCAGGGGGGCCCTCGTATCAGCCCCAGCATTTT
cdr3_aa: CASSLAPGGPSYQPQHF

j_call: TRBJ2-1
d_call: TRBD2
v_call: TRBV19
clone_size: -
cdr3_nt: TGTGCCAGTAGTGCGGGAGGGCCGGGGAATGAGCAGTTCTTC
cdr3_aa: CASSAGGPGNEQFF

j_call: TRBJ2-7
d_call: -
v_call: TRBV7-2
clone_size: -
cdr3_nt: TGTGCCAGCAGCTTAAATTGGGCGGGTGCCTACGAGCAGTACTTC
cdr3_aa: CASSLNWAGAYEQYF

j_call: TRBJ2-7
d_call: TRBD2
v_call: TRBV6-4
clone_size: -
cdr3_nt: TGTGCCAGCACCCCCCCTAGCGGGAGAGGTCCACCTCTAAACTACGAGCAGTACTTC
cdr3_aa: CASTPPSGRGPPLNYEQYF

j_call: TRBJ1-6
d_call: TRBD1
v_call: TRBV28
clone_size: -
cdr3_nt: TGTGCCAGCAGGCGGGACAGGGCCACTTCACCCCTCCACTTT
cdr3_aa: CASRRDRATSPLHF

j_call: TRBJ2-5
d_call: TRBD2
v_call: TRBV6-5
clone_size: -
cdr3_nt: TGTGCCAGCAGTTACCGGGGACTAGCGGGAGTGGAGACCCAGTACTTC
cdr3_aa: CASSYRGLAGVETQYF

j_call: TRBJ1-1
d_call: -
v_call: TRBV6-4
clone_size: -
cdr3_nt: TGTGCCAGCAGTGAACCCGGGACATTGAACACTGAAGCTTTCTTT
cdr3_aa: CASSEPGTLNTEAFF

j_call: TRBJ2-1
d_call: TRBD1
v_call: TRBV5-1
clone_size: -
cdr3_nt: TGCGCCAGCAGCGTGAACCCACAGGGGGCCACTAACAATGAGCAGTTCTTC
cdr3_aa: CASSVNPQGATNNEQFF

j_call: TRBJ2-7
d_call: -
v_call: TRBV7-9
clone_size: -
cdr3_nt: TGTTCCGACTACCCCTACGAGCAGTACTTC
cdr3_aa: CSDYPYEQYF

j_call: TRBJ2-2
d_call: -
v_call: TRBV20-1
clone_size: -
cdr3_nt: TGCAGTGCTAGTTATCCCGGGGAGCTGTTTTTT
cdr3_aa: CSASYPGELFF

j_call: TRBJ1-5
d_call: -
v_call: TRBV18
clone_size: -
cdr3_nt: TGTGCCAGCTCACAGCCGAATCAGCCCCAGCATTTT
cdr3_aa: CASSQPNQPQHF

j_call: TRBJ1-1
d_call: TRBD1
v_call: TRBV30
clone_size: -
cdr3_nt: TGTGCCTGGAGTGGGACAGGGGTGACTGAAGCTTTCTTT
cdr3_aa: CAWSGTGVTEAFF

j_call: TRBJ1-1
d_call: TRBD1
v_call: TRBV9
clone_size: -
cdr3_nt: TGTGCCAGCAGCGTAGTCCAGGGGGTGAACACTGAAGCTTTCTTT
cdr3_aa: CASSVVQGVNTEAFF

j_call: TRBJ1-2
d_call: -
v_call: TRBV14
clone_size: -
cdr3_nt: TGTGCCAGCAGCCAGGTAACAGGGTTGCGTGGCTACACCTTC
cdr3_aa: CASSQVTGLRGYTF

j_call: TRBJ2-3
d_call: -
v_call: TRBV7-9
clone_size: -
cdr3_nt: TGTGCCAGCAGCTCCCCGGAGAGGCCCACAGATACGCAGTATTTT
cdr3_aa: CASSSPERPTDTQYF

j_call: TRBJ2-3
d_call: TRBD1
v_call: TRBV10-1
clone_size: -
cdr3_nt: TGCGCCAGCTTCCGGGACAGATCCCCACATACGCAGTATTTT
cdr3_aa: CASFRDRSPHTQYF

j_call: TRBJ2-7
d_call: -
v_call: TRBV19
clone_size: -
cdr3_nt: TGTGCCAGTAGTACGCTATCCTCCTACGAGCAGTACTTC
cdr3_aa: CASSTLSSYEQYF

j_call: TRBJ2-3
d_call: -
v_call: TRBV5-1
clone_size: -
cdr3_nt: TGCGCCAGCACACCGCAGGATAGAGATACGCAGTATTTT
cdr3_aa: CASTPQDRDTQYF

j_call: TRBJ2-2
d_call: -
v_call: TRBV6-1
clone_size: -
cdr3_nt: TGTGCCAGCAGTGTCCTAGTCCCTTCCGGGGAGCTGTTTTTT
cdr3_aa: CASSVLVPSGELFF

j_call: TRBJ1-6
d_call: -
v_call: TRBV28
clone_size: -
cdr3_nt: TGTGCCAGCAGTGTCCGGGAATCACCCCTCCACTTT
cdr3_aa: CASSVRESPLHF

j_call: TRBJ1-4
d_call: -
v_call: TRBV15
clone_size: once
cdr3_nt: TGTGCCACCAGCAGGGCGGGAGGAACTAATGAAAAACTGTTTTTT
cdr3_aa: CATSRAGGTNEKLFF

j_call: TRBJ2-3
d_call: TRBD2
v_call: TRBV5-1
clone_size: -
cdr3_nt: TGCGCCAGCAGCCTGAGCGGGAGGGCCGGGACAAGCACAGATACGCAGTATTTT
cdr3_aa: CASSLSGRAGTSTDTQYF

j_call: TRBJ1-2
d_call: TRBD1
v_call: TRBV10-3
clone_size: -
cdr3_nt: TGTGCCATCAGTCCTAGACAGGGACTCTATGGCTACACCTTC
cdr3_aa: CAISPRQGLYGYTF

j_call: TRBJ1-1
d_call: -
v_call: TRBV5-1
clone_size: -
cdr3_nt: TGCGCCAGCAGCTTGCAGGGGTCGAACACTGAAGCTTTCTTT
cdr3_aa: CASSLQGSNTEAFF

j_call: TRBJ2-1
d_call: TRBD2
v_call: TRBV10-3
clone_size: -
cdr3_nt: TGTGCCAGTGGACTAGCAGACAATGAGCAGTTCTTC
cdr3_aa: CASGLADNEQFF

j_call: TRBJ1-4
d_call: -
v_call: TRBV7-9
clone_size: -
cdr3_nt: TGTGCCAGCAGCTTAGCCGCGGGAAATGAAAAACTGTTTTTT
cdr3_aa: CASSLAAGNEKLFF

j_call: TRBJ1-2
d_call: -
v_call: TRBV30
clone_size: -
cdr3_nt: TGTGCCCGACGGGAGGGGAGGAACTATGGCTACACCTTC
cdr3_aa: CARREGRNYGYTF

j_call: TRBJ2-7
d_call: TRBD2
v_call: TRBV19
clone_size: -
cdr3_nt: TGTGCCAGTAGTCGCCTAGCGGGAGTGCGATACGAGCAGTACTTC
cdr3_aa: CASSRLAGVRYEQYF